Included here is one T cell receptor beta chain sequence, with context. The record originates from a study of regulatory T cells in long-lasting Graves disease. Time point reported: newly diagnosed GD, antithyroid drugs for less than 3 months. Preparation of the TCR library used RNA extracted from PBMCs. In germline, CDR1 is MNHEY, CDR2 SMNVEV (reference sequence). The CDR3 sequence is 14 residues long. V gave up 6 bases and J gave up 2 bases, with 11 bases separating them. Investigators prepared the TCR beta libraries by applying iRepertoire HTBI primers and Arm-PCR of CDR3 regions. TCRdb reanalysed the multiplex PCR reads using MiXCR and keeps one entry per CDR3 protein. The sample holds roughly 440,000 distinct CDR3 sequences; approximately 16% are singletons and the top ten take approximately 22%. Separately, the same data were catalogued under a study of T cells in Graves' hyperthyroidism and ophthalmopathy.

Sequencing was performed on peripheral blood mononuclear cells (PBMCs), taken at new diagnosis, from a patient treated with antithyroid drugs. The chain carries TRBV27 and TRBJ2-1; D could derive from TRBD1 or TRBD2 (5 bases each). This receptor was identified in a woman aged 18-29 years with Graves disease. The CDR3, as DNA: TGTGCCAGCAGGTCCCTGGGGGCCTACAATGAGCAGTTCTTC. Amino acids: CASRSLGAYNEQFF.